This TCR beta chain originates from a study of cytomegalovirus exposure and HLA in healthy donors. Study information: The 120 million or so unique TCR beta sequences, from about 190 million T cells, were found by an earlier analysis.

Study findings and constraints: It was in a later analysis that TCR association rates were seen to vary by HLA locus, highest for DRB1 and lowest for HLA-C. Some V segments, TRBV6-2 and TRBV6-3 among them, were indistinguishable and were therefore excluded.

Worth noting for this clone: The antigen is not known.

The CDR3 is made up of 13 amino acids. Germline V gene sequence: CDR1 SGHRS, CDR2 YFSETQ. V was cut by 0 bases and J by 5 bases, with 8 bases left in between. The PCR ran on 60 Vbeta and 13 Jbeta primers. Using immunoSEQ multiplex PCR, the repertoire was profiled, and TCRdb retains in-frame clones only, with some absent. The repertoire holds some 180,000 clones, with about 83% as singletons. The chain is built from TRBV5-1 and TRBJ2-5; possible D gene TRBD1, 5 bases. Sequenced input: PBMCs. The source of this sequence is a female donor in good health and CMV-seronegative. The CDR3 protein is CASSLEGLETQYF. In nucleotides, the CDR3 is TGCGCCAGCAGCTTGGAGGGGCTGGAGACCCAGTACTTC.